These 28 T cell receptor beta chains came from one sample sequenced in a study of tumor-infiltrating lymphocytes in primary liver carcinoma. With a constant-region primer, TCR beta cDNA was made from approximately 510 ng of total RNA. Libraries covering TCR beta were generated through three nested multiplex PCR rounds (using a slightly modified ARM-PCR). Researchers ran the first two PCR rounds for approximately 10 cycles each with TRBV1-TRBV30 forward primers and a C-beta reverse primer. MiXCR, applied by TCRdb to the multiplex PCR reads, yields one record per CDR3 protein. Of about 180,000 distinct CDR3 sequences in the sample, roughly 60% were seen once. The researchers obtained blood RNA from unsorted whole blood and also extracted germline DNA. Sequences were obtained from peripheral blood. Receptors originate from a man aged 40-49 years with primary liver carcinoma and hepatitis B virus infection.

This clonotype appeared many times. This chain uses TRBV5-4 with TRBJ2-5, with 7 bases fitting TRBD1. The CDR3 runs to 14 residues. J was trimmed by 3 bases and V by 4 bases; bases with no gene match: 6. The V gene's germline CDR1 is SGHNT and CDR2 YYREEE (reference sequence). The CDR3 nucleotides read TGTGCCAGCAGCGAACCGACAGGGAAAGAGACCCAGTACTTC. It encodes CASSEPTGKETQYF.

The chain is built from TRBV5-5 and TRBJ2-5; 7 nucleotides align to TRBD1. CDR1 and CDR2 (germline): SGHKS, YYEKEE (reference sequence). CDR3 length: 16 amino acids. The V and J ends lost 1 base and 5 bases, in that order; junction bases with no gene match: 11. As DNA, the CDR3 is TGTGCCAGCAGCTTGAGTTGGATAGGGGGCAGGGAGACCCAGTACTTC. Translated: CASSLSWIGGRETQYF.

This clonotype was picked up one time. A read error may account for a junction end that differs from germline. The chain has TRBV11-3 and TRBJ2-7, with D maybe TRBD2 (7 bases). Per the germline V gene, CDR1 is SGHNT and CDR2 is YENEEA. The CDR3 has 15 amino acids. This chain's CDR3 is CASSLGGALKFEQYF. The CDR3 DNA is TGTGCTAGCAGCTTAGGGGGGGCTTTAAAGTTCGAGCAGTACTTC.

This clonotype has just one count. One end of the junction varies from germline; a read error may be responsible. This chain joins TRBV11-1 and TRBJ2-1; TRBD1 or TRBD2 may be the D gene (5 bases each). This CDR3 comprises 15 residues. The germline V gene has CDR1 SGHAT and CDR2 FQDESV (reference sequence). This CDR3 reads CASSFGTHPGYEQSF. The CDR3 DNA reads TGTGCCAGCAGCTTCGGGACCCACCCAGGGTATGAGCAGTCCTTC.

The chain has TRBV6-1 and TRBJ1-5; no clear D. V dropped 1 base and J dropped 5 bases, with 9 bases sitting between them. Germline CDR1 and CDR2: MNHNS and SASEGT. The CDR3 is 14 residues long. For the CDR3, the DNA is TGTGCCAGCAGTGAAGTTTTTGAGGATCAGCCCCAGCATTTT. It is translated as CASSEVFEDQPQHF.

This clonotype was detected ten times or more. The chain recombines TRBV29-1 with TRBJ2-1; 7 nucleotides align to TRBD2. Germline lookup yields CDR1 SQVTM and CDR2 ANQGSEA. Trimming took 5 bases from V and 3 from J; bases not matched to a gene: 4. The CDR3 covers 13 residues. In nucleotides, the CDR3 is TGCAGCGTTCAAGCGGGGTACTACAATGAGCAGTTCTTC. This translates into CSVQAGYYNEQFF.

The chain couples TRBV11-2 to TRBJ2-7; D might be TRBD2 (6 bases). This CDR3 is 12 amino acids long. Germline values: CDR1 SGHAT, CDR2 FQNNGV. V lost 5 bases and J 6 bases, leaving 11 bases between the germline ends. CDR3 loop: CASSLPRGEQYF. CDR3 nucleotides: TGTGCCAGCAGCCTCCCGCGGGGCGAGCAGTACTTC. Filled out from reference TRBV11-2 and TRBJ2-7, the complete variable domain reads EAGVAQSPRYKIIEKRQSVAFWCNPISGHATLYWYQQILGQGPKLLIQFQNNGVVDDSQLPKDRFSAERLKGVDSTLKIQPAKLEDSAVYLCASSLPRGEQYFGPGTRLTVT.

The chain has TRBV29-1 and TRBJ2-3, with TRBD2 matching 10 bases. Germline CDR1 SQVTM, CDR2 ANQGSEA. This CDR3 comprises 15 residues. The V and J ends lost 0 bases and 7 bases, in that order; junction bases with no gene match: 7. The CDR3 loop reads CSVEDPSGSLNTQYF. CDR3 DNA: TGCAGCGTTGAAGATCCTAGCGGGAGTCTGAATACGCAGTATTTT.

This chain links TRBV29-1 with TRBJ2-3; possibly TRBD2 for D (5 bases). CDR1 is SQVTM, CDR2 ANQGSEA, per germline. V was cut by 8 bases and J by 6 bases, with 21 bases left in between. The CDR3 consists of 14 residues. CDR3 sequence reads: CSRTGGGSRDTQYF. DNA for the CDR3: TGCAGCAGGACGGGCGGTGGGAGCCGTGATACGCAGTATTTT.

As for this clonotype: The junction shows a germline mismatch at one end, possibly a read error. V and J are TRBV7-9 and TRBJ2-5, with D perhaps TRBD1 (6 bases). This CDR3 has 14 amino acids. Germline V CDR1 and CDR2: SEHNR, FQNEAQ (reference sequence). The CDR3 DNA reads TGTGCCAGCAGCTCTACAGGGAGCCAAGAAACCCAGTACTTC. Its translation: CASSSTGSQETQYF.

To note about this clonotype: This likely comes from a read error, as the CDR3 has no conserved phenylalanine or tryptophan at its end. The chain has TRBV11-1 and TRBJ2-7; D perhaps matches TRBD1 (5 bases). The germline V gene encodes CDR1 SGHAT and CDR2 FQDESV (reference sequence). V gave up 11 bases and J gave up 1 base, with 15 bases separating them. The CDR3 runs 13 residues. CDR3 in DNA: TGTGCCGACAGCTTAGACAGATCCTACGAGCAGTACTGC. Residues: CADSLDRSYEQYC.

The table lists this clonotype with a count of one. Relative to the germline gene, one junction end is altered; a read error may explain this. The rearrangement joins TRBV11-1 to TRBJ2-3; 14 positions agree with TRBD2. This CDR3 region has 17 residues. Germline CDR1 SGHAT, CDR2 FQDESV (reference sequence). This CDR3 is CVSSLQGLAGVCNTQYF. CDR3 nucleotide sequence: TGTGTCAGCAGCTTACAGGGACTAGCGGGAGTGTGTAATACGCAGTATTTT.

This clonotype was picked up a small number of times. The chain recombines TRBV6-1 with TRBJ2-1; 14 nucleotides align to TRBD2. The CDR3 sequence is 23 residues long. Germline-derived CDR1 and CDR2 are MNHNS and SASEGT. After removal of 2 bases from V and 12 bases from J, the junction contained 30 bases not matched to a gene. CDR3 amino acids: CASSEWGTSGRFRPGLANVMQFF. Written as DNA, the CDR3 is TGTGCCAGCAGTGAATGGGGGACTAGCGGGAGATTTCGACCGGGACTAGCAAACGTGATGCAGTTCTTC.

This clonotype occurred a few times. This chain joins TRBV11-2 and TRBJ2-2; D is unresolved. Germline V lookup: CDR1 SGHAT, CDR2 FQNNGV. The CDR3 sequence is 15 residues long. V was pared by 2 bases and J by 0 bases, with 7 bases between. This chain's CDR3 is CASSLSIANTGELFF. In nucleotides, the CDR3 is TGTGCCAGCAGCTTATCTATCGCGAACACCGGGGAGCTGTTTTTT. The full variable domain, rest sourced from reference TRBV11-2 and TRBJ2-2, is EAGVAQSPRYKIIEKRQSVAFWCNPISGHATLYWYQQILGQGPKLLIQFQNNGVVDDSQLPKDRFSAERLKGVDSTLKIQPAKLEDSAVYLCASSLSIANTGELFFGEGSRLTVL.

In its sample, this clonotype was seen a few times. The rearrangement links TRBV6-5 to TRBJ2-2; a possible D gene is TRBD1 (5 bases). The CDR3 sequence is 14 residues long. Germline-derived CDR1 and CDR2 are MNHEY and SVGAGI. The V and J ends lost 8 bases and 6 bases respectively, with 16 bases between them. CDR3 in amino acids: CASAEGVGSGELFF. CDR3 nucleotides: TGTGCCAGCGCAGAAGGGGTGGGGTCCGGGGAGCTGTTTTTT.

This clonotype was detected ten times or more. CDR3 DNA: TGTGCCAGCAGCTTAGACCGGGACGGAAAACTGTTTTTT. It translates to CASSLDRDGKLFF. This chain links TRBV11-2 with TRBJ1-4; D possibly corresponds to TRBD1 (5 bases). Germline-derived CDR1 and CDR2 are SGHAT and FQNNGV. V gave up 0 bases and J gave up 10 bases, with 9 bases separating them. This CDR3 comprises 13 residues.

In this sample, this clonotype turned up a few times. The CDR3: CAIRRGKDNEQFF. Here the CDR3 DNA reads TGTGCCATCAGACGGGGGAAAGACAATGAGCAGTTCTTC. This sequence joins TRBV10-3 and TRBJ2-1, with D tentatively TRBD2 (6 bases). This CDR3 has 13 residues. V was shortened by 6 bases and J by 5 bases, with 11 bases between the two germline ends. CDR1 is ENHRY, CDR2 SYGVKD, per germline.

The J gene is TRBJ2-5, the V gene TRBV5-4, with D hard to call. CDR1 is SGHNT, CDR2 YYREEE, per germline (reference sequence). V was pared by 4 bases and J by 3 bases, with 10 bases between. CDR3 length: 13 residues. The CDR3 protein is CASSRGSEETQYF. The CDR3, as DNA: TGTGCCAGCAGCCGCGGAAGTGAAGAGACCCAGTACTTC.

CDR3 bases: TGTGCCAGCAGCTTAGGAACAGGGGTGACCACAGGGGAGCTGTTTTTT. Amino acid sequence: CASSLGTGVTTGELFF. The chain is built from TRBV7-8 and TRBJ2-2; 7 nucleotides match TRBD1. CDR1 SGHVS and CDR2 FQNEAQ come from the germline V gene. V was clipped by 1 base and J by 8 bases; unmatched bases: 10. The CDR3 spans 16 residues. Using reference TRBV7-8 and TRBJ2-2 for the parts outside the CDR3, the full variable domain is GAGVSQSPRYKVAKRGQDVALRCDPISGHVSLFWYQQALGQGPEFLTYFQNEAQLDKSGLPSDRFFAERPEGSVSTLKIQRTQQEDSAVYLCASSLGTGVTTGELFFGEGSRLTVL.

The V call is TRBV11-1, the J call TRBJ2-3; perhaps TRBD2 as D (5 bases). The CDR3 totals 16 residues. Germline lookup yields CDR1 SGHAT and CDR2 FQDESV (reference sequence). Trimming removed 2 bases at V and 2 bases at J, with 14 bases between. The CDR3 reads CASSLLGQRTTDTQYF. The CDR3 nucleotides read TGTGCCAGCAGCTTACTAGGCCAGCGGACCACAGATACGCAGTATTTT.

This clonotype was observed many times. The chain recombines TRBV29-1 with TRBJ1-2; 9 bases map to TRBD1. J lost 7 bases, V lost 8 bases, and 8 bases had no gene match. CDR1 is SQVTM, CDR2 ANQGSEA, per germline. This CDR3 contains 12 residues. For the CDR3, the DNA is TGCAGCACGCCGGGACAGGGAAGTGGCTACACCTTC. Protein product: CSTPGQGSGYTF. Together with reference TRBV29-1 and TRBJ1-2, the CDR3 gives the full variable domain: SAVISQKPSRDICQRGTSLTIQCQVDSQVTMMFWYRQQPGQSLTLIATANQGSEATYESGFVIDKFPISRPNLTFSTLTVSNMSPEDSSIYLCSTPGQGSGYTFGSGTRLTVV.

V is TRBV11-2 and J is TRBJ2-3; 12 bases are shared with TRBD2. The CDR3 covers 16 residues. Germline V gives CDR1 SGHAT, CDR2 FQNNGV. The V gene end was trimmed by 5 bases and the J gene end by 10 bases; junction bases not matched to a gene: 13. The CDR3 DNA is TGTGCCAGCAGCCAGGGACTAGCGGGCTCATGGAGCGCGCAGTATTTT. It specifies CASSQGLAGSWSAQYF.

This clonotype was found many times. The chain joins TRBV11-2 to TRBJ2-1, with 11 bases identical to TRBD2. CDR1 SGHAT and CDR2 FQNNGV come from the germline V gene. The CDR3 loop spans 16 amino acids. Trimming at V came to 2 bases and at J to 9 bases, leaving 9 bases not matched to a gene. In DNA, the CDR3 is TGTGCCAGCAGCTTAAATAGCGGGAGGGCCGGTAGTGAGCAGTTCTTC. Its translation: CASSLNSGRAGSEQFF.

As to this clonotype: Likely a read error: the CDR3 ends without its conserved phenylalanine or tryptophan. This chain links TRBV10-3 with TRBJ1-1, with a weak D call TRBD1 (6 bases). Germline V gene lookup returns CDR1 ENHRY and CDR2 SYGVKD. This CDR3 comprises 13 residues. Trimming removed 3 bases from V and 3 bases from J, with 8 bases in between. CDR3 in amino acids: CAISEGQYTEAFL. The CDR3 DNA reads TGTGCCATCAGTGAAGGACAGTACACTGAAGCTTTCCTT.

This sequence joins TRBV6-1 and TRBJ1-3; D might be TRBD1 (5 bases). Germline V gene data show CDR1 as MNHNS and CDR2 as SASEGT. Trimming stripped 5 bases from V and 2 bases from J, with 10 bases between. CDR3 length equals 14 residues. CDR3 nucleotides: TGTGCCAGCAGTCACTGGGACGCTGGAAACACCATATATTTT. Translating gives CASSHWDAGNTIYF.

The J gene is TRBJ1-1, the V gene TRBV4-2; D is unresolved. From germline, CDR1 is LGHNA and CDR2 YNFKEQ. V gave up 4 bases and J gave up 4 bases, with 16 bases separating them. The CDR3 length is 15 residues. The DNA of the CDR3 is TGTGCCAGCAGCCCTTCGGCAGGTGTGGGCACTGAAGCTTTCTTT. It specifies CASSPSAGVGTEAFF.

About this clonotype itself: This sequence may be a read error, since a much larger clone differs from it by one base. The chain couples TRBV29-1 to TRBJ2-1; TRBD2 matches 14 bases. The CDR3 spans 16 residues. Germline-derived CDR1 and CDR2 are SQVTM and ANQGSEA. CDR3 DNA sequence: TGCATCGTTGGGACTAGCGGGAGTCCCTCCTACAATGAGCAGTTCTTC. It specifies CIVGTSGSPSYNEQFF.

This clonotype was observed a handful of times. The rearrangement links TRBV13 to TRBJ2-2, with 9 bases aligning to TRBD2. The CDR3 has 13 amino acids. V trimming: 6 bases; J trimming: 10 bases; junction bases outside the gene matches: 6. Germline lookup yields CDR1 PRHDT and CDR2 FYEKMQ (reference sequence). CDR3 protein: CASSPLAGTELFF. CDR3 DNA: TGTGCCAGCAGTCCCCTAGCGGGAACGGAGCTGTTTTTT. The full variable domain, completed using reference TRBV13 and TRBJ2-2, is AAGVIQSPRHLIKEKRETATLKCYPIPRHDTVYWYQQGPGQDPQFLISFYEKMQSDKGSIPDRFSAQQFSDYHSELNMSSLELGDSALYFCASSPLAGTELFFGEGSRLTVL.